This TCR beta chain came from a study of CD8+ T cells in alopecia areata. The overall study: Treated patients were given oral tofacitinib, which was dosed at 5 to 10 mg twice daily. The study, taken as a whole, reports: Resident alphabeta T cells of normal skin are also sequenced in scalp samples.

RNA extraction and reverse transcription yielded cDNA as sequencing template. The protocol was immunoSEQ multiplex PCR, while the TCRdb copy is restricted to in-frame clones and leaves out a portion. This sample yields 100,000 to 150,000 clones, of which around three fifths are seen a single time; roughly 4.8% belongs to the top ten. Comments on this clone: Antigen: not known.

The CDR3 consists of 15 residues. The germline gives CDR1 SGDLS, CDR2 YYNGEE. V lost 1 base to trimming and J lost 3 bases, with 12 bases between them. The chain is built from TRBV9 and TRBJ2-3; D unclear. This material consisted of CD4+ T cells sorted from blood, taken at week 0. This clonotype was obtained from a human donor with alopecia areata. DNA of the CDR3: TGTGCCAGCAGCGTATCCCCGGGCACTACAGATACGCAGTATTTT. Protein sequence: CASSVSPGTTDTQYF.